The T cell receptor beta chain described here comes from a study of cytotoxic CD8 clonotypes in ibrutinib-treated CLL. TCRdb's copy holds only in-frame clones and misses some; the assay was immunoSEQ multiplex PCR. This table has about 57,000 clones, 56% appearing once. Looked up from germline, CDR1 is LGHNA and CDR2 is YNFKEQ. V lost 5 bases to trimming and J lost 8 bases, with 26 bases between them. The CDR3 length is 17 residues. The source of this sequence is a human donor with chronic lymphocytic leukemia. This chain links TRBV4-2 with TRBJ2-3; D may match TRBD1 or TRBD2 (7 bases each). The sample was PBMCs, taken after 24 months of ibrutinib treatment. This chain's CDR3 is CASSSSGLPKGAGTQYF. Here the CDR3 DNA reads TGTGCCAGCAGCTCCTCGGGACTACCCAAGGGGGCAGGTACGCAGTATTTT.